The 2 T cell receptor beta chains listed next were all sequenced from one sample in a study of T cells expressing NK-cell markers. No DNA is given; TCRdb re-called the 5' RACE reads and lists each CDR3 protein once. This listing includes roughly 380,000 distinct CDR3 sequences. The source material was blood T cells: a sorted CD56 or NKG2C T cell subset, CD4+ or CD8+ T cells, or bulk PBMC T cells (not recorded which). These receptors were obtained from a man between 18 and 69 years old in good health.

The chain employs TRBV20-1 and TRBJ2-5; the TRBD2 assignment by TCRdb is unverifiable without DNA. Germline CDR1 reads DFQATT; CDR2 reads SNEGSKA (reference sequence). CDR3 length: 13 residues. This CDR3 reads CSASIAGQETQYF.

CDR3 protein: CSVTDRGLGYTF. The chain couples TRBV29-1 to TRBJ1-2; TCRdb picks TRBD1, but there is no DNA to check that call. Germline CDR1 reads SQVTM; CDR2 reads ANQGSEA. This CDR3 comprises 12 residues.